This T cell receptor (beta chain) derives from a study of blood T cell repertoires in COVID-19. Whole-study context: From the United States, Italy and Spain came samples of acute and convalescent COVID-19. In each case, the material was cDNA or gDNA derived from T cells, B-cell-depleted T cells, or PBMCs.

This CDR3 has 12 residues. V lost 4 bases to trimming and J lost 4 bases, with 10 bases between them. Germline V gene data show CDR1 as DFQATT and CDR2 as SNEGSKA (reference sequence). This clone was observed a single time. Per the original data handling: Counts of nucleated cells, estimated from reference gene primer amplification, were obtained. Profiled with immunoSEQ multiplex PCR; TCRdb holds only in-frame clones, not every one. V and J calls and clone size are copied from that table; D and trimming were computed from the DNA. In the table there are around 110,000 clones, approximately 83% of which are singletons.

The clonotype comes from a woman in her seventies with acute or convalescent COVID-19. The sample consisted of peripheral blood. The chain joins TRBV20-1 to TRBJ1-2, with D maybe TRBD1 (5 bases). CDR3 residues: CSATERGYGYTF. The CDR3 DNA sequence: TGCAGTGCTACTGAAAGGGGCTATGGCTACACCTTC.